The 17 T cell receptor beta chains below come from one sample, sequenced in a study of T cell responses to AZD1222 COVID-19 vaccine. Libraries were prepared by immunoSEQ multiplex PCR; TCRdb keeps only in-frame clonotypes and omits some of them. Of some 130,000 clones detected, about 91% appear once; the ten largest clones hold more than 2.5%. This material consisted of peripheral blood, taken on day 0 of AZD1222 vaccination. These receptor sequences come from an adult in good health.

This chain links TRBV2 with TRBJ1-6; D unclear. V dropped 4 bases and J dropped 8 bases, with 15 bases sitting between them. CDR3 size: 15 residues. The germline V gene has CDR1 SNHLY and CDR2 FYNNEI. The CDR3 region has the DNA TGTGCCAGCAGTGCCCGGGCCCCCCAGGATTCACCCCTCCACTTT. Protein product: CASSARAPQDSPLHF.

Note on this clone: Within the sample, other DNA sequences also encode this same CDR3. The chain carries TRBV20-1 and TRBJ2-5; D gene unclear. CDR1 DFQATT and CDR2 SNEGSKA come from the germline V gene (reference sequence). This CDR3 is 11 amino acids long. The germline V and J ends were trimmed by 1 base and 2 bases, with 2 bases remaining between them. The CDR3 bases are TGCAGTGCTAGAGGTCAAGAGACCCAGTACTTC. It codes for CSARGQETQYF.

A single count supports this clone. The chain carries TRBV14 and TRBJ2-3; D unresolved. The length of the CDR3 is 13 residues. The ends were cut back, 6 bases at V and 3 bases at J, with 10 bases in the middle. Germline V gene sequence: CDR1 SGHDN, CDR2 FVKESK. The CDR3 sequence: CASSPTGTDTQYF. The DNA of the CDR3 is TGTGCCAGCAGTCCGACTGGGACAGATACGCAGTATTTT. The full variable domain, rest sourced from reference TRBV14 and TRBJ2-3, is EAGVTQFPSHSVIEKGQTVTLRCDPISGHDNLYWYRRVMGKEIKFLLHFVKESKQDESGMPNNRFLAERTGGTYSTLKVQPAELEDSGVYFCASSPTGTDTQYFGPGTRLTVL.

The chain has TRBV7-2 and TRBJ1-2; D uncertain. Germline CDR1 and CDR2: SGHTA and FQGNSA. Trimming removed 1 base at V and 3 bases at J, with 6 bases between. The CDR3 covers 13 residues. CDR3 residues: CASSLEGHYGYTF. The DNA of the CDR3 is TGTGCCAGCAGCTTAGAAGGGCACTATGGCTACACCTTC.

This rearrangement joins TRBV9 to TRBJ1-1; D unresolved. From germline, CDR1 is SGDLS and CDR2 YYNGEE. The CDR3 is 16 amino acids. The V end was cut by 3 bases, the J end by 0 bases, with 15 bases between. CDR3 region: CASSGRDGGMNTEAFF. The CDR3 nucleotides are TGTGCCAGCAGCGGTAGAGACGGAGGGATGAACACTGAAGCTTTCTTT.

The V and J genes are TRBV24-1 and TRBJ1-5; no reliable D call. CDR1 and CDR2 (germline): KGHDR, SFDVKD. CDR3 size: 14 residues. Between the trimmed V and J ends, which lost 5 bases and 0 bases, there was a span of 7 bases. The CDR3 DNA is TGTGCCACCAGTGGTACCCTTAGCAATCAGCCCCAGCATTTT. Amino acids: CATSGTLSNQPQHF.

This chain joins TRBV18 and TRBJ1-1, with D maybe TRBD1 (5 bases). V lost 1 base and J lost 5, with 17 bases in between. The germline V gene has CDR1 KGHSH and CDR2 LQKENI. CDR3 size: 16 residues. CDR3 DNA: TGTGCCAGCTCACCACGGGTGACTGGGGGGGGAACTGAAGCTTTCTTT. This translates into CASSPRVTGGGTEAFF.

The chain links TRBV6-5 to TRBJ1-1; D unresolved. V was trimmed by 5 bases and J by 1 base, leaving 11 bases between them. Germline loops: CDR1 MNHEY, CDR2 SVGAGI. There are 14 residues in the CDR3. CDR3: CASSPRISNTEAFF. The CDR3 DNA is TGTGCCAGCAGTCCTAGGATCTCGAACACTGAAGCTTTCTTT.

The chain couples TRBV15 to TRBJ2-4; 7 bases align to TRBD1. The V gene end was trimmed by 5 bases and the J gene end by 1 base; junction bases not matched to a gene: 11. Germline lookup yields CDR1 LNHNV and CDR2 YYDKDF (reference sequence). This CDR3 contains 17 residues. In nucleotides, the CDR3 is TGTGCCACCAGCGAACCCGACAGGGCTAGGGCCAAAAACATTCAGTACTTC. Amino acid sequence: CATSEPDRARAKNIQYF.

The chain combines TRBV9 with TRBJ2-2; 12 bases are a match to TRBD2. The CDR3 contains 16 residues. The V gene end was trimmed by 2 bases and the J gene end by 1 base; junction bases not matched to a gene: 0. CDR1 and CDR2 from the germline V gene are SGDLS and YYNGEE. CDR3 in amino acids: CASSVTSGRNTGELFF. The CDR3 nucleotides are TGTGCCAGCAGCGTGACTAGCGGGAGGAACACCGGGGAGCTGTTTTTT.

The rearrangement joins TRBV29-1 to TRBJ2-1; TRBD1 matches 9 bases. V trimming: 7 bases; J trimming: 7 bases; junction bases outside the gene matches: 8. The CDR3 length is 13 residues. The germline V gene encodes CDR1 SQVTM and CDR2 ANQGSEA. In DNA form, the CDR3 reads TGCAGCGCTCCGGACAGGGGACGGAATGAGCAGTTCTTC. It translates to CSAPDRGRNEQFF.

This chain links TRBV30 with TRBJ1-1; TRBD1 matches 7 bases. From germline, CDR1 is GTSNPN and CDR2 SVGIG (reference sequence). J was trimmed by 1 base and V by 0 bases; bases with no gene match: 8. The CDR3 loop spans 16 amino acids. DNA for the CDR3: TGTGCCTGGAGTGTACAAGGGACAGTACCGAACACTGAAGCTTTCTTT. It codes for CAWSVQGTVPNTEAFF. Complete variable domain (other parts from reference TRBV30 and TRBJ1-1): SQTIHQWPATLVQPVGSPLSLECTVEGTSNPNLYWYRQAAGRGLQLLFYSVGIGQISSEVPQNLSASRPQDRQFILSSKKLLLSDSGFYLCAWSVQGTVPNTEAFFGQGTRLTVV.

This clone came up once. The chain combines TRBV19 with TRBJ1-1; D is possibly TRBD1 (5 bases). From germline, CDR1 is LNHDA and CDR2 SQIVND (reference sequence). This CDR3 contains 14 residues. Trimming took off 7 bases at V and 1 base at J, with 13 bases between the two ends. CDR3 nucleotides: TGTGCCAGTAAGATCAGGGATTGGAACACTGAAGCTTTCTTT. Protein product: CASKIRDWNTEAFF.

A word on this clone: Here the CDR3 omits its conserved ending phenylalanine or tryptophan, so a read error is the likely source. The CDR3 DNA follows: TGCGCCAGCAGCGGGCGCGGGACGCTGACAGCTTCCTACGAGCAGTACCTC. It codes for CASSGRGTLTASYEQYL. The chain combines TRBV5-1 with TRBJ2-7; D may be TRBD2 (6 bases). CDR3 size: 17 residues. Germline loops: CDR1 SGHRS, CDR2 YFSETQ. Trimming cost V 4 bases and J 1 base, with 21 bases left between them.

The V call is TRBV5-1, the J call TRBJ1-2; the D is unclear. The CDR3 runs 15 residues. CDR1 is SGHRS, CDR2 YFSETQ, per germline. V shed 0 bases and J shed 5 bases, with 14 bases lying between them. The CDR3 DNA reads as TGCGCCAGCAGCTTGGACGGCTTCCCCAGATATGGCTACACCTTC. Its translation is CASSLDGFPRYGYTF.

The chain combines TRBV27 with TRBJ2-4; D tentatively reads TRBD1 or TRBD2 (5 bases each). Germline CDR1 is MNHEY and CDR2 is SMNVEV (reference sequence). CDR3 length: 15 residues. Between the trimmed V and J ends, which lost 6 bases and 3 bases, there was a span of 15 bases. CDR3 DNA: TGTGCCAGCAGCCCCTTGGGGACGGGCAAAAACATTCAGTACTTC. Translation: CASSPLGTGKNIQYF.

This rearrangement joins TRBV6-5 to TRBJ1-2; D might be TRBD1 (5 bases). This CDR3 has 13 amino acids. Germline lookup yields CDR1 MNHEY and CDR2 SVGAGI. V gave up 6 bases and J gave up 7 bases, with 15 bases separating them. CDR3 nucleotides: TGTGCCAGCAGGGATCGGACATTTGCTGGCTACACCTTC. This encodes CASRDRTFAGYTF.